Listed here are 32 T cell receptor beta chains from one sample, sequenced in a study of technical replicates of blood from several donors. Method: immunoSEQ multiplex PCR; TCRdb's copy keeps in-frame clones and lacks some. The data show 70,000 or so clones, with roughly nine tenths seen just once and 0.35% to 0.4% held by the top ten. The sequenced sample consisted of T cells isolated from PBMCs. These receptors were obtained from a human donor in good health. Some clones in this sample may be carry-over from other donors' samples.

V gene TRBV10-2 combines with J gene TRBJ2-7; 9 bases match TRBD1. With V trimmed by 7 bases and J by 6 bases, 10 bases remained unmatched. Germline CDR1 reads WSHSY; CDR2 reads SAAADI. The CDR3 sequence is 14 residues long. The CDR3 reads CASIRDRELGEQYF. The CDR3 DNA reads as TGCGCCAGCATTCGGGACAGGGAGTTAGGCGAGCAGTACTTC.

The chain recombines TRBV6-1 with TRBJ2-7, with D unclear. Germline CDR1 MNHNS, CDR2 SASEGT. Deletions cut 1 base from V and 2 bases from J, with 18 bases between. This CDR3 region has 17 residues. In nucleotides, the CDR3 is TGTGCCAGCAGTGAAGATCATAGAGGAAGAATCCCCTACGAGCAGTACTTC. Its translation is CASSEDHRGRIPYEQYF.

The V and J genes are TRBV28 and TRBJ2-4; D is perhaps TRBD2 (7 bases). The CDR3 has 19 residues. Germline V gives CDR1 MDHEN, CDR2 SYDVKM. V was cut by 5 bases and J by 2 bases, with 25 bases left in between. The CDR3 coding sequence is TGTGCCAGCAGTATCAAGGGGGGGTGGGGGATCGGGCCCAAAAACATTCAGTACTTC. It translates to CASSIKGGWGIGPKNIQYF.

This clone was seen once. The rearrangement joins TRBV28 to TRBJ2-7, with 7 bases that match TRBD2. The CDR3 runs to 19 residues. Germline lookup yields CDR1 MDHEN and CDR2 SYDVKM. The V segment lost 2 bases and the J segment 4 bases; nucleotides outside the gene matches: 20. Written as DNA, the CDR3 is TGTGCCAGCAGTTTAACCCACGGGACTAACCGGAGCCCCATGTACGAGCAGTACTTC. Encoded protein: CASSLTHGTNRSPMYEQYF.

The rearrangement links TRBV29-1 to TRBJ2-2; D might be TRBD2 (5 bases). Germline CDR1 is SQVTM and CDR2 is ANQGSEA. The V end was cut by 4 bases, the J end by 2 bases, with 11 bases between. This CDR3 is 14 amino acids long. As DNA, the CDR3 is TGCAGCGTTGCGGGGAACGTTAACACCGGGGAGCTGTTTTTT. Amino acids: CSVAGNVNTGELFF.

The genes are TRBV28 and TRBJ1-2; D ambiguous. Deletions cut 1 base from V and 1 base from J, with 13 bases between. This CDR3 region has 16 residues. Germline assignment: CDR1 MDHEN and CDR2 SYDVKM. The CDR3 coding sequence is TGTGCCAGCAGTTTATTTTCGGTACGGAGTAACTATGGCTACACCTTC. Translating gives CASSLFSVRSNYGYTF.

The V gene is TRBV18, the J gene TRBJ2-6; TRBD1 matches at 11 bases. CDR3 size: 18 residues. Germline CDR1 reads KGHSH; CDR2 reads LQKENI. Germline trimming cut 4 bases from V and 0 bases from J; bases unmatched to any gene: 5. CDR3 in DNA: TGTGCCAGCTCACTTACCGGGACAGGGGGCTCTGGGGCCAACGTCCTGACTTTC. Translating gives CASSLTGTGGSGANVLTF.

J is TRBJ2-1 and V is TRBV4-1; 12 nucleotides match TRBD2. Germline CDR1 reads MGHRA; CDR2 reads YSYEKL. This CDR3 contains 17 residues. The junction had 9 bases not matched to a gene; V was cut back by 3 bases and J by 6 bases. This chain's CDR3 is CASSQGTSGRLTNEQFF. Written as DNA, the CDR3 is TGCGCCAGCAGCCAGGGGACTAGCGGGCGGTTAACCAATGAGCAGTTCTTC.

DNA for the CDR3: TGTGCCAGTAGTATTGCCGGGTATCACGGCACTGAAGCTTTCTTT. This encodes CASSIAGYHGTEAFF. The chain uses TRBV19 and TRBJ1-1; D remains ambiguous. Germline loops: CDR1 LNHDA, CDR2 SQIVND (reference sequence). Trimming took 3 bases from V and 4 from J, leaving 15 bases between them. There are 15 residues in the CDR3. Supplemented by reference TRBV19 and TRBJ1-1, the full variable domain reads DGGITQSPKYLFRKEGQNVTLSCEQNLNHDAMYWYRQDPGQGLRLIYYSQIVNDFQKGDIAEGYSVSREKKESFPLTVTSAQKNPTAFYLCASSIAGYHGTEAFFGQGTRLTVV.

The chain carries TRBV9 and TRBJ1-1, with D unresolved. Germline V gene lookup returns CDR1 SGDLS and CDR2 YYNGEE. The length of the CDR3 is 19 residues. The V end was cut by 0 bases, the J end by 1 base, with 22 bases between. As DNA, the CDR3 is TGTGCCAGCAGCGTAGTGTCCCGGGCGGGAGTTACGAGGAACACTGAAGCTTTCTTT. Translated: CASSVVSRAGVTRNTEAFF.

The chain carries TRBV5-6 and TRBJ2-7, with 8 bases that match TRBD2. This CDR3 comprises 14 residues. The V gene's germline CDR1 is SGHDT and CDR2 YYEEEE. The ends lost 2 bases at V and 0 bases at J; junction bases unmatched: 1. The CDR3 sequence: CASSLTSGSYEQYF. CDR3 bases: TGTGCCAGCAGCTTAACTAGCGGCTCCTACGAGCAGTACTTC.

The DNA for the CDR3 is TGTGCCAGCAGGCCCGGGACACTCAACTATGGCTACACCTTC. It is translated as CASRPGTLNYGYTF. The chain links TRBV6-5 to TRBJ1-2; tentative D call: TRBD1 (6 bases). The ends were cut back, 6 bases at V and 2 bases at J, with 13 bases in the middle. The germline V gene has CDR1 MNHEY and CDR2 SVGAGI. The CDR3 loop spans 14 amino acids.

V gene TRBV4-1 combines with J gene TRBJ2-1, with 16 bases identical to TRBD2. The CDR3 spans 20 residues. Germline trimming cut 1 base from V and 3 bases from J; bases unmatched to any gene: 9. Germline V lookup: CDR1 MGHRA, CDR2 YSYEKL. The CDR3 here is CASSQGGGGLAGGVYNEQFF. CDR3 DNA: TGCGCCAGCAGCCAAGGAGGGGGGGGACTAGCGGGAGGGGTCTACAATGAGCAGTTCTTC.

The chain joins TRBV29-1 to TRBJ2-3, with 10 nucleotides matching TRBD2. With 4 bases clipped from V and 3 bases from J, the junction kept 4 bases outside the gene matches. Germline assignment: CDR1 SQVTM and CDR2 ANQGSEA. This CDR3 has 14 residues. Written as DNA, the CDR3 is TGCAGCGTTGTAGAGGGACTAGCGACAGATACGCAGTATTTT. Its translation: CSVVEGLATDTQYF.

V is TRBV18 and J is TRBJ1-2; possible D gene TRBD1, 5 bases. In germline, CDR1 is KGHSH, CDR2 LQKENI. The CDR3 consists of 15 residues. The V end was cut by 3 bases, the J end by 5 bases, with 16 bases between. CDR3 coding DNA: TGTGCCAGCTCACCCTCCGCCGGACACGTTTATGGCTACACCTTC. Protein product: CASSPSAGHVYGYTF.

This rearrangement joins TRBV5-1 to TRBJ1-1; 7 nucleotides line up with TRBD1. The CDR3 sequence is 15 residues long. After removal of 2 bases from V and 6 bases from J, the junction contained 10 bases not matched to a gene. In germline, CDR1 is SGHRS, CDR2 YFSETQ. CDR3 region: CASSLGRGVSPEAFF. The CDR3 DNA reads TGCGCCAGCAGCTTAGGCAGGGGGGTATCCCCTGAAGCTTTCTTT.

This rearrangement joins TRBV27 to TRBJ2-1, with 9 positions matching TRBD2. CDR1 is MNHEY and CDR2 is SMNVEV in the germline V gene (reference sequence). This CDR3 region has 15 residues. Trimming took 3 bases from V and 7 from J; bases not matched to a gene: 7. In nucleotides, the CDR3 is TGTGCCAGCAGTTTCCTAGCGGGAATAGCTAATGAGCAGTTCTTC. It encodes CASSFLAGIANEQFF.

The chain employs TRBV11-2 and TRBJ1-1; D is unresolved. This CDR3 contains 14 residues. Between the trimmed V and J ends, which lost 0 bases and 7 bases, there was a span of 12 bases. Germline V gene sequence: CDR1 SGHAT, CDR2 FQNNGV. CDR3 in DNA: TGTGCCAGCAGCTTAGAGATGGCGGGAAGTGAAGCTTTCTTT. This sequence encodes CASSLEMAGSEAFF.

This sequence joins TRBV4-1 and TRBJ2-5, with D uncertain. V was shortened by 7 bases and J by 7 bases, with 22 bases between the two germline ends. Looked up from germline, CDR1 is MGHRA and CDR2 is YSYEKL. The length of the CDR3 is 15 residues. The CDR3 DNA reads TGCGCCAGCACCGAATCCGCTGCAGGCTCGCTGACCCAGTACTTC. Translating it yields CASTESAAGSLTQYF.

The chain links TRBV4-2 to TRBJ2-2; TRBD2 aligns across 11 bases. This CDR3 is 18 amino acids long. Trimming took 4 bases from V and 6 from J; bases not matched to a gene: 13. Germline assignment: CDR1 LGHNA and CDR2 YNFKEQ. In DNA, the CDR3 is TGTGCCAGCAGCCCCCGTGGGCTAGCGGGAGGCATCGCCGGGGAGCTGTTTTTT. Protein product: CASSPRGLAGGIAGELFF.

The V call is TRBV6-5, the J call TRBJ2-1, with 7 bases that match TRBD1. The CDR3 extends over 14 amino acids. Trimming at V came to 2 bases and at J to 10 bases, leaving 8 bases not matched to a gene. Germline V gene lookup returns CDR1 MNHEY and CDR2 SVGAGI. The CDR3 is CASSYAAGGEEQFF. CDR3 in DNA: TGTGCCAGCAGTTACGCGGCAGGGGGAGAGGAGCAGTTCTTC.

The rearrangement links TRBV5-4 to TRBJ2-1; no definite D call. Trimming took 0 bases from V and 5 from J, leaving 9 bases between them. Germline V gene data show CDR1 as SGHNT and CDR2 as YYREEE (reference sequence). There are 14 residues in the CDR3. CDR3 nucleotides: TGTGCCAGCAGCTTGGTGGCCGATAACAATGAGCAGTTCTTC. Protein: CASSLVADNNEQFF.

The genes are TRBV7-2 and TRBJ2-7, with D possibly being TRBD1 (6 bases). Trimming took 0 bases from V and 3 from J, leaving 15 bases between them. Germline values: CDR1 SGHTA, CDR2 FQGNSA. The CDR3 length is 16 residues. CDR3 coding DNA: TGTGCCAGCAGCTTAGCGCTCCGGACAGTTAACTACGAGCAGTACTTC. Translating gives CASSLALRTVNYEQYF.

This clone came up once. V and J are TRBV27 and TRBJ2-7; D unclear. The length of the CDR3 is 17 residues. CDR1 MNHEY and CDR2 SMNVEV come from the germline V gene (reference sequence). The V gene lost 0 bases and the J gene lost 6 bases, with 21 bases spanning the gap. CDR3 in amino acids: CASSLSITETRSGEQYF. In nucleotides, the CDR3 is TGTGCCAGCAGTTTATCGATTACAGAGACAAGAAGTGGCGAGCAGTACTTC.

The chain joins TRBV5-6 to TRBJ2-3, with 7 bases matching TRBD1. This CDR3 region has 13 residues. Germline V gives CDR1 SGHDT, CDR2 YYEEEE. The V segment lost 5 bases and the J segment 4 bases; nucleotides outside the gene matches: 4. The CDR3 DNA sequence: TGTGCCAGCAGGCGACAGGGTCCAGATACGCAGTATTTT. Translating gives CASRRQGPDTQYF.

Concerning this clone itself: Additional DNA sequences in this sample encode the identical CDR3. V gene TRBV29-1 combines with J gene TRBJ2-7; 7 bases match TRBD1. Germline V CDR1 and CDR2: SQVTM, ANQGSEA. Unmatched junction bases numbered 1, after V lost 6 bases and J lost 2 bases. The CDR3 extends over 11 amino acids. The CDR3 loop reads CSVTGTYEQYF. In DNA, the CDR3 is TGCAGCGTGACAGGGACCTACGAGCAGTACTTC.

The chain joins TRBV28 to TRBJ2-6; D possibly corresponds to TRBD2 (5 bases). Germline assignment: CDR1 MDHEN and CDR2 SYDVKM. There are 16 residues in the CDR3. V lost 7 bases, J lost 0 bases, and 13 bases lay in between. The CDR3 coding sequence is TGTGCCAGCATACGGGGTTACCTCTCTGGGGCCAACGTCCTGACTTTC. Its protein product is CASIRGYLSGANVLTF.

CDR3 protein: CASSFEGANVLTF. The CDR3 DNA sequence: TGTGCCAGCAGTTTTGAGGGGGCCAACGTCCTGACTTTC. The chain employs TRBV27 and TRBJ2-6, with no clear D. The V gene lost 3 bases and the J gene lost 4 bases, with 4 bases spanning the gap. CDR1 is MNHEY, CDR2 SMNVEV, per germline (reference sequence). The CDR3 is 13 amino acids. Full variable domain (rest looked up from reference TRBV27 and TRBJ2-6): EAQVTQNPRYLITVTGKKLTVTCSQNMNHEYMSWYRQDPGLGLRQIYYSMNVEVTDKGDVPEGYKVSRKEKRNFPLILESPSPNQTSLYFCASSFEGANVLTFGAGSRLTVL.

The V and J genes are TRBV6-5 and TRBJ2-1, with 8 bases fitting TRBD2. In germline, CDR1 is MNHEY, CDR2 SVGAGI. This CDR3 contains 15 residues. With 5 bases clipped from V and 7 bases from J, the junction kept 10 bases outside the gene matches. The CDR3: CASSPNGRAVNEQFF. Here the CDR3 DNA reads TGTGCCAGCAGTCCGAACGGGAGGGCCGTAAATGAGCAGTTCTTC.

V gene TRBV28 combines with J gene TRBJ2-7; 8 nucleotides agree with TRBD1. From germline, CDR1 is MDHEN and CDR2 SYDVKM. This CDR3 is built from 15 residues. The trim removed 8 bases at V and 4 bases at J, leaving 13 bases unmatched. The CDR3 bases are TGTGCCAGCGGCAGACAGGGGCAACCCCCATACGAGCAGTACTTC. Protein: CASGRQGQPPYEQYF.

This clone was counted once. CDR3: CASGQVGNQPQHF. CDR3 sequence (DNA): TGTGCCAGCGGACAGGTGGGCAATCAGCCCCAGCATTTT. V usage is TRBV10-3 and J usage is TRBJ1-5, with 7 bases identical to TRBD1. J gave up 2 bases and V 10 bases, and 5 bases lay outside the gene matches. From germline, CDR1 is ENHRY and CDR2 SYGVKD. The CDR3 length is 13 residues.

CDR3 sequence: CASSPPGLRSREQFF. As DNA, the CDR3 is TGTGCCAGCAGCCCTCCGGGACTACGTTCACGGGAGCAGTTCTTC. The rearrangement joins TRBV7-9 to TRBJ2-1; the match to TRBD2 covers 7 bases. CDR1 SEHNR and CDR2 FQNEAQ come from the germline V gene (reference sequence). This CDR3 has 15 residues. V was pared by 5 bases and J by 10 bases, with 14 bases of the junction left unmatched. Combining the CDR3 with reference TRBV7-9 and TRBJ2-1 gives the whole variable domain DTGVSQNPRHKITKRGQNVTFRCDPISEHNRLYWYRQTLGQGPEFLTYFQNEAQLEKSRLLSDRFSAERPKGSFSTLEIQRTEQGDSAMYLCASSPPGLRSREQFFGPGTRLTVL.